This TCR beta chain derives from a study of human T cells and chemical hapten exposure. As for time point: healthy volunteer bleed at 2 weeks. Before extraction, the whole blood was not fractionated, and total RNA was taken from it. Study results and caveats: DPC sensitization left the count of TCRs above 1 in 1000 unchanged.

The library attached unique molecular identifiers to individual cDNA molecules. Using its own MiXCR run on the RACE reads, TCRdb lists one record per CDR3 protein. The table lists tens of thousands of distinct CDR3 sequences, about 4.8% of them singletons. This clonotype is labeled as large (0.1 to 1%). As yet, its antigen is unknown. The ends lost 5 bases at V and 5 bases at J; junction bases unmatched: 19. Germline V gene sequence: CDR1 SGHVS, CDR2 FQNEAQ. This CDR3 region has 20 residues. Sequencing was performed on whole blood. V is TRBV7-8 and J is TRBJ2-5; TRBD2 matches at 14 bases. This clonotype was sampled from a human donor in good health. Some clones in this sample may be carry-over from other donors' samples. In DNA, the CDR3 is TGTGCCAGCAGCCCGATCCCGCCGGGACTAGCGGGAGTAGAGGGGGAGACCCAGTACTTC. This encodes CASSPIPPGLAGVEGETQYF.